Listed here are 9 T cell receptor beta chains from one sample, sequenced in a study of cytomegalovirus exposure and HLA in healthy donors. The PCR ran on 60 Vbeta and 13 Jbeta primers. The table came from immunoSEQ multiplex PCR; TCRdb's copy has only in-frame clones and leaves some out. This sample carries about 160,000 clones, roughly 76% of them seen once, and the ten largest clones take around 13%. Sequencing was done on a sample of PBMCs. Receptors were obtained from a woman aged 45-65 years in good health and CMV-seronegative.

The chain combines TRBV19 with TRBJ2-1; 8 nucleotides match TRBD2. Per the germline V gene, CDR1 is LNHDA and CDR2 is SQIVND (reference sequence). The CDR3 is 17 residues long. Germline trimming cut 6 bases from V and 1 base from J; bases unmatched to any gene: 11. The chain's CDR3 is CASSPFSGVSSYNEQFF. The CDR3 nucleotides are TGTGCCAGTAGCCCCTTTAGCGGGGTGTCTTCCTACAATGAGCAGTTCTTC.

In its sample, this clone was seen once. The CDR3 nucleotides are TGTGCCAGTAGCCGAGGACTAGCGGGGGGGGATACGCAGTATTTT. Translation: CASSRGLAGGDTQYF. This chain joins TRBV19 and TRBJ2-3, with 15 bases identical to TRBD2. V lost 6 bases and J lost 6; bases outside the gene matches: 4. Germline V CDR1 and CDR2: LNHDA, SQIVND (reference sequence). The CDR3 length is 15 residues.

The chain has TRBV5-4 and TRBJ2-5; 11 nucleotides match TRBD1. The germline V gene encodes CDR1 SGHNT and CDR2 YYREEE (reference sequence). With V trimmed by 3 bases and J by 5 bases, 12 bases remained unmatched. The CDR3 contains 17 residues. The CDR3 reads CASSSLGTGGPGETQYF. The CDR3 nucleotides are TGTGCCAGCAGCTCCCTAGGGACAGGGGGACCGGGGGAGACCCAGTACTTC. The full variable domain, in which reference TRBV5-4 and TRBJ2-5 provide the parts outside the CDR3, is ETGVTQSPTHLIKTRGQQVTLRCSSQSGHNTVSWYQQALGQGPQFIFQYYREEENGRGNFPPRFSGLQFPNYSSELNVNALELDDSALYLCASSSLGTGGPGETQYFGPGTRLLVL.

This clone was counted only a few times. J is TRBJ2-7 and V is TRBV19; weak D call: TRBD2 (6 bases). The CDR3 runs to 16 residues. V lost 4 bases and J 1 base, leaving 17 bases between the germline ends. Germline V gene data show CDR1 as LNHDA and CDR2 as SQIVND (reference sequence). The CDR3 sequence is CASSTSRGGRSYEQYF. The CDR3 DNA follows: TGTGCCAGTAGTACCTCTCGGGGAGGAAGGTCCTACGAGCAGTACTTC.

This clone was recorded only once. This sequence joins TRBV5-4 and TRBJ2-1, with 7 bases aligning to TRBD2. The germline gives CDR1 SGHNT, CDR2 YYREEE (reference sequence). V lost 5 bases and J lost 4; bases outside the gene matches: 12. The CDR3 runs to 16 residues. CDR3 residues: CASSPRGSGKYNEQFF. The DNA for the CDR3 is TGTGCCAGCAGTCCCCGTGGGAGCGGGAAGTACAATGAGCAGTTCTTC.

The V call is TRBV28, the J call TRBJ2-1; 9 bases map to TRBD2. With V trimmed by 2 bases and J by 5 bases, 10 bases remained unmatched. Germline V gene data show CDR1 as MDHEN and CDR2 as SYDVKM. CDR3 length equals 17 residues. CDR3: CASSLPRSGSRDNEQFF. The DNA of the CDR3 is TGTGCCAGCAGTTTACCGCGTAGCGGGAGTCGTGACAATGAGCAGTTCTTC.

Concerning this clone: Additional DNA sequences in this sample encode the identical CDR3. The chain is built from TRBV7-2 and TRBJ1-4; D ambiguous. V was cut by 1 base and J by 11 bases, with 11 bases left in between. The CDR3 has 13 amino acids. CDR1 and CDR2 (germline): SGHTA, FQGNSA. The CDR3 protein is CASSLGRREKLFF. CDR3 sequence (DNA): TGTGCCAGCAGCTTAGGTCGTAGGGAGAAACTGTTTTTT.

V usage is TRBV20-1 and J usage is TRBJ1-2; TRBD1 matches 7 bases. The CDR3 is 11 amino acids. CDR1 is DFQATT and CDR2 is SNEGSKA in the germline V gene (reference sequence). Germline trimming cut 6 bases from V and 8 bases from J; bases unmatched to any gene: 6. This CDR3 reads CSAPQGSGYTF. The CDR3 region has the DNA TGCAGTGCGCCACAGGGGTCCGGCTACACCTTC.

This clone was recorded only once. The chain couples TRBV19 to TRBJ1-1; TRBD1 aligns across 10 bases. CDR1 LNHDA and CDR2 SQIVND come from the germline V gene (reference sequence). Trimming at V came to 2 bases and at J to 3 bases, leaving 3 bases not matched to a gene. This CDR3 is built from 15 residues. The CDR3 coding sequence is TGTGCCAGTAGTATATCCGGGACAGGGGACACTGAAGCTTTCTTT. Residues: CASSISGTGDTEAFF.